The T cell receptor (beta chain) described here comes from a study of shared clonotypes between healthy human individuals. About the research overall: Sampling drew on donors who were a couple of women and three men aged 18 to 49. CD4 naive cells filled three plates per donor, CD4 memory three, CD8 naive two and CD8 memory one.

Study-wide findings and caveats: Of the naive CD4 clonotypes, around 5.2% were shared across several donors.

Sequenced by immunoSEQ multiplex PCR; TCRdb stores in-frame clones only, minus some. The sample comprises more than 400,000 clones, about 96% of which are singletons, and roughly 0.06% rests with the top ten. Details on this clone: Its antigen is still unknown.

Only Caucasian adults living in Nashville, Tennessee served as donors. CDR1 is SGHTA, CDR2 FQGNSA, per germline. CDR3 length: 15 residues. V shed 5 bases and J 6 bases; nucleotides not matched to a gene: 9. This TCR derives from a woman aged 25 to 39 in good health. The chain has TRBV7-2 and TRBJ2-1; 8 bases are a match to TRBD2. Specimen: naive CD4+ T cells sorted from blood. Subset specified: CD45RA+ positively selected. CDR3 in amino acids: CASSLRTSPGNEQFF. Written as DNA, the CDR3 is TGTGCCAGCAGCCTCAGGACTAGCCCGGGCAATGAGCAGTTCTTC.